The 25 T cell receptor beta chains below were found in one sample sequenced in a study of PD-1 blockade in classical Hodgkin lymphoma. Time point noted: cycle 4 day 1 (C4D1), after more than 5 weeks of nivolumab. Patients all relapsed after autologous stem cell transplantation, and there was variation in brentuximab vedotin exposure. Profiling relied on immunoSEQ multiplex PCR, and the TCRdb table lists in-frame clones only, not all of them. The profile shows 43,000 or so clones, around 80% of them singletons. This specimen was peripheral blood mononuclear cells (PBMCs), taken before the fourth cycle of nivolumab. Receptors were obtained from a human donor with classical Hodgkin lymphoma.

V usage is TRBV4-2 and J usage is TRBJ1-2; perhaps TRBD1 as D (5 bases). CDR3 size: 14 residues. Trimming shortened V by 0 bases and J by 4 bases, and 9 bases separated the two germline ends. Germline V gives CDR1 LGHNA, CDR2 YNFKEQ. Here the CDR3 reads CASSQERGTYGYTF. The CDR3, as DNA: TGTGCCAGCAGCCAAGAAAGGGGCACCTATGGCTACACCTTC.

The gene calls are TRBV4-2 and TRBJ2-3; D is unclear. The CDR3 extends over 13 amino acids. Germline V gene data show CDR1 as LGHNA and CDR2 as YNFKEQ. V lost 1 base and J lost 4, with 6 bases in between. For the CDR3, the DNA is TGTGCCAGCAGCCAAGGGAGCGCAGATACGCAGTATTTT. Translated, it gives CASSQGSADTQYF.

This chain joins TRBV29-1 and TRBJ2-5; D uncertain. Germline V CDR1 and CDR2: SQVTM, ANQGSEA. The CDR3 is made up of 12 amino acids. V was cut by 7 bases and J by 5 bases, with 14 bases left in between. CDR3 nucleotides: TGCAGCGGGAACCTCAATGGGGAGACCCAGTACTTC. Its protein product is CSGNLNGETQYF.

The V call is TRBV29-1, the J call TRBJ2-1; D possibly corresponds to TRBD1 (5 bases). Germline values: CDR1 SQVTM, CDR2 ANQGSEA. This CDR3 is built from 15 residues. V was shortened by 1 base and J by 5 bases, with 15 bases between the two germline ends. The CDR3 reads CSVEVGQGDHNEQFF. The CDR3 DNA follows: TGCAGCGTTGAAGTGGGCCAGGGTGACCACAATGAGCAGTTCTTC.

The CDR3: CASEDTEAFF. CDR3 DNA: TGTGCCAGCGAAGACACTGAAGCTTTCTTT. The gene calls are TRBV28 and TRBJ1-1, with unresolved D. V was pared by 8 bases and J by 3 bases, with 4 bases between. The germline CDR1 and CDR2 sequences are MDHEN and SYDVKM. The length of the CDR3 is 10 residues. The variable domain in full, completed from reference TRBV28 and TRBJ1-1, reads DVKVTQSSRYLVKRTGEKVFLECVQDMDHENMFWYRQDPGLGLRLIYFSYDVKMKEKGDIPEGYSVSREKKERFSLILESASTNQTSMYLCASEDTEAFFGQGTRLTVV.

The CDR3 is CASSLRYMGVEAFF. CDR3 DNA sequence: TGTGCCAGCAGCTTACGGTATATGGGCGTTGAAGCTTTCTTT. J is TRBJ1-1 and V is TRBV13; D is unclear. There are 14 residues in the CDR3. Trimming pared 2 bases from V and 7 bases from J, leaving 14 bases between. CDR1 and CDR2 (germline): PRHDT, FYEKMQ (reference sequence).

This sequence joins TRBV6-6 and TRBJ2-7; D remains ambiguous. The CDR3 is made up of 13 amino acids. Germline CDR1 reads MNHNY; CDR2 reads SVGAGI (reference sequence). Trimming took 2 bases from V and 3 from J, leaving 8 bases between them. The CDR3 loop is CASSYGEYYEQYF. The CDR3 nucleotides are TGTGCCAGCAGTTACGGGGAATACTACGAGCAGTACTTC.

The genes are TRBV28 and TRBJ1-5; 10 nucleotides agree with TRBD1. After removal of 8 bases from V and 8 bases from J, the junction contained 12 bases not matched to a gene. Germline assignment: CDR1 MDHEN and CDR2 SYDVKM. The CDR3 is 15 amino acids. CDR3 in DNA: TGTGCCAGCGGACCGGGACAGGGGATCGGGGAGCCCCAGCATTTT. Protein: CASGPGQGIGEPQHF. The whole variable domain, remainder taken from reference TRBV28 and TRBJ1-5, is DVKVTQSSRYLVKRTGEKVFLECVQDMDHENMFWYRQDPGLGLRLIYFSYDVKMKEKGDIPEGYSVSREKKERFSLILESASTNQTSMYLCASGPGQGIGEPQHFGDGTRLSIL.

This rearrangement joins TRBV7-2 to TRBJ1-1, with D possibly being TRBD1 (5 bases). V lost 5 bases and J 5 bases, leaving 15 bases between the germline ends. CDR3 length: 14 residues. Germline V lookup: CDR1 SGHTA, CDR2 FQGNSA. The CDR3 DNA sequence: TGTGCCAGCAGCCCAAAATGGGGGGGGACTGAAGCTTTCTTT. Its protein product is CASSPKWGGTEAFF.

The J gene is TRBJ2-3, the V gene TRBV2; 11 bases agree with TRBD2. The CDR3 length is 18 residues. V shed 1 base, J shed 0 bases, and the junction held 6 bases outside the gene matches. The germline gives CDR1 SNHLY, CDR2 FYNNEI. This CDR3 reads CASSEDTTSGASTDTQYF. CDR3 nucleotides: TGTGCCAGCAGTGAAGATACGACTAGCGGGGCGAGCACAGATACGCAGTATTTT.

The CDR3 spells CASWPGSTNEKLFF. The CDR3 DNA reads TGTGCCAGCTGGCCCGGGTCAACTAATGAAAAACTGTTTTTT. V and J are TRBV19 and TRBJ1-4, with D unclear. Germline CDR1 reads LNHDA; CDR2 reads SQIVND (reference sequence). The length of the CDR3 is 14 residues. V was clipped by 9 bases and J by 0 bases, with 11 bases between them. The whole variable domain, remainder taken from reference TRBV19 and TRBJ1-4, is DGGITQSPKYLFRKEGQNVTLSCEQNLNHDAMYWYRQDPGQGLRLIYYSQIVNDFQKGDIAEGYSVSREKKESFPLTVTSAQKNPTAFYLCASWPGSTNEKLFFGSGTQLSVL.

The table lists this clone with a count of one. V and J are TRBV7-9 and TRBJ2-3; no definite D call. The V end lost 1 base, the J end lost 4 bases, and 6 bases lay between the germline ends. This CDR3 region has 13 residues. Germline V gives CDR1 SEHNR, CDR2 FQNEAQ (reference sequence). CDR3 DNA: TGTGCCAGCAGCTTAGGTGAGCCAGATACGCAGTATTTT. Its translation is CASSLGEPDTQYF.

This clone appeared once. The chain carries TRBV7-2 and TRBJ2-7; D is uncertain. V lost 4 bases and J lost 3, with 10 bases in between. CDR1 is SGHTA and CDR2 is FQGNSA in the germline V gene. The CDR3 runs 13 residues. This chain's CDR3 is CASSSSSGYEQYF. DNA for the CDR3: TGTGCCAGCAGCTCCTCTTCAGGCTACGAGCAGTACTTC.

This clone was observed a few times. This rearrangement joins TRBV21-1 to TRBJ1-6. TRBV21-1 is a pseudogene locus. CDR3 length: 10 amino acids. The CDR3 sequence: CASSTFALHF. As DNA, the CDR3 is TGTGCCAGCAGCACGTTCGCCCTCCACTTT.

The CDR3 loop reads CASSRNRGPFDEQFF. The CDR3 coding sequence is TGCGCCAGCAGCCGGAACAGGGGGCCGTTCGATGAGCAGTTCTTC. V is TRBV4-3 and J is TRBJ2-1, with 9 bases identical to TRBD1. Unmatched junction bases numbered 9, after V lost 4 bases and J lost 8 bases. The CDR3 length is 15 residues. From germline, CDR1 is LGHNA and CDR2 YSLEER.

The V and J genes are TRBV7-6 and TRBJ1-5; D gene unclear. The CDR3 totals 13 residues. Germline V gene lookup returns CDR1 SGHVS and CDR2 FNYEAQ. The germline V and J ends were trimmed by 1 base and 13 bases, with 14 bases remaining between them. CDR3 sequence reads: CASSLVWQSPQHF. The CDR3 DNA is TGTGCCAGCAGCTTAGTTTGGCAATCACCTCAGCATTTT.

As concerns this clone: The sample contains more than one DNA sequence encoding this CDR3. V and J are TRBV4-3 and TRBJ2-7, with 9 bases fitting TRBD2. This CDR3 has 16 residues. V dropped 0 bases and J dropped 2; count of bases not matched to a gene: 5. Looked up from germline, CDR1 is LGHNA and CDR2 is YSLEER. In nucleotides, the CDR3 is TGCGCCAGCAGCCAAGATAGGCGGGGGGGAACCTACGAGCAGTACTTC. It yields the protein CASSQDRRGGTYEQYF.

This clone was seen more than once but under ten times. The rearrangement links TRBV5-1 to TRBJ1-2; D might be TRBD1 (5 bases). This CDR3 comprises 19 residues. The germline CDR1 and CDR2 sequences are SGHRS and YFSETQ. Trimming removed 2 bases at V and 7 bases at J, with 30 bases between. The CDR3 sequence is CASSFVSALLPGDEGGYTF. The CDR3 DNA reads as TGCGCCAGCAGCTTCGTGTCTGCTCTATTACCGGGGGACGAGGGTGGCTACACCTTC. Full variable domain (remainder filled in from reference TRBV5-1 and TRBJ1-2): KAGVTQTPRYLIKTRGQQVTLSCSPISGHRSVSWYQQTPGQGLQFLFEYFSETQRNKGNFPGRFSGRQFSNSRSEMNVSTLELGDSALYLCASSFVSALLPGDEGGYTFGSGTRLTVV.

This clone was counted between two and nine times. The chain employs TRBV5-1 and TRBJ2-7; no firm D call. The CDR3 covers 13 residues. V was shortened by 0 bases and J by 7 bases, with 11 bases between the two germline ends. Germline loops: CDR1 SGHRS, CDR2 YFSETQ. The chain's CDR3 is CASSLVEYGEQYF. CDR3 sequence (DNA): TGCGCCAGCAGCTTGGTTGAGTACGGGGAGCAGTACTTC.

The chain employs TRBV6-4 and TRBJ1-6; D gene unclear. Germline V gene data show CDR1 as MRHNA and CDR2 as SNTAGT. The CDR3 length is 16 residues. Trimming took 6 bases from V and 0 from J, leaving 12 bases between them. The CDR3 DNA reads TGTGCCAGCAGATCAGACGGTAGCTCCTATAATTCACCCCTCCACTTT. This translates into CASRSDGSSYNSPLHF.

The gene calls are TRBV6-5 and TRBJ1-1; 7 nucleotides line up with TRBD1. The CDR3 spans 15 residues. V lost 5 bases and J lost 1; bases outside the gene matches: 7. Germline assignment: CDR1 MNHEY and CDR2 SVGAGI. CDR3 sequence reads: CASSRQGQGNTEAFF. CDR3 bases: TGTGCCAGCAGTCGACAGGGACAAGGGAACACTGAAGCTTTCTTT.

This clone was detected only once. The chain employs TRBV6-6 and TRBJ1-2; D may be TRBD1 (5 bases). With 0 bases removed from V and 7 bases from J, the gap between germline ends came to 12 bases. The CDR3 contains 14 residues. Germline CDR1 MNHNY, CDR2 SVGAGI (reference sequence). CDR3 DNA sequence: TGTGCCAGCAGTTACTCGGCGGGGGATGCTGGCTACACCTTC. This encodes CASSYSAGDAGYTF.

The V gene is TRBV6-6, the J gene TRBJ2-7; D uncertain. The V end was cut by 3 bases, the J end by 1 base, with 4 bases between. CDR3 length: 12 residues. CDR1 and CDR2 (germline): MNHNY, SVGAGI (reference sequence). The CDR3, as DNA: TGTGCCAGCAGTTATAGTTCCTACGAGCAGTACTTC. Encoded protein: CASSYSSYEQYF.

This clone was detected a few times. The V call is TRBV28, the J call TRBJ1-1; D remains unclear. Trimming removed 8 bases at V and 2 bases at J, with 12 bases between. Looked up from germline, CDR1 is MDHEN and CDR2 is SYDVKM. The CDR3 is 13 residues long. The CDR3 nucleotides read TGTGCCAGCTCACCGAGAACAAACACTGAAGCTTTCTTT. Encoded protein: CASSPRTNTEAFF.

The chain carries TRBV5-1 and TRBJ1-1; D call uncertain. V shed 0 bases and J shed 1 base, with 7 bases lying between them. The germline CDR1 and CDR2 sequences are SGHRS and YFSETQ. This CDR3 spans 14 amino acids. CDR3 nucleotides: TGCGCCAGCAGCTTGGCCTCAGGGAACACTGAAGCTTTCTTT. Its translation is CASSLASGNTEAFF.